This TCR beta chain comes out of a study of blood T cell repertoires in COVID-19 (dated by TCRdb to 2020 to 2022). Study-level background: Samples covering the acute and convalescent phases of COVID-19 were provided by collaborators in the United States, Italy and Spain. The prospective study material was composed of cDNA or gDNA derived from T cells, B-cell-depleted T cells, or PBMCs. The dataset comprised deeply sampled blood TCRbeta repertoires from subjects exposed to, actively infected with, or recovered from COVID-19. The repertoires were released in a freely available public database meant as a resource for research on the immune response to SARS-CoV-2. The samples were drawn from the first 160 participants of the ongoing ImmuneRACE study and from roughly 1,300 subjects provided by 6 global collaborators. Sample metadata almost always included a de-identified subject ID, COVID-19 status, age in years and sex. HLA class I and class II types, where available, came from metadata supplied by the sample provider rather than from assay-based typing.

Comment on this clone: Its antigen is still unknown. Within one base of it there is no much larger clone, and no base qualities were kept.

TCRbeta CDR3 regions were amplified from genomic DNA by means of the immunoSEQ Assay, a bias-controlled multiplex PCR. The authors' pipeline ran thus. Within the assay, amplification of reference gene primers was used to estimate how many nucleated cells each sample contained. To quantify the absolute abundance of each unique TCRbeta CDR3 rearrangement, sequence reads were collapsed and filtered. Productive Simpson clonality was computed per sample as the square root of Simpson's diversity index over productive rearrangements. Not all clones reach the TCRdb copy of this immuneACCESS table, which keeps in-frame sequences only. Checked studies attribute under half of the gap to unresolved V genes and leave the rest unexplained. The V and J calls and clone size were taken over from that table, and D and trimming were inferred from the DNA. The sample table holds a few hundred thousand clones, of which 85% to 90% were seen once. 3.5% to 4.5% of the sample goes to the ten largest clones.

Trimming leaves V shorter by 3 bases and J shorter by 4 bases, with the junction holding 6 bases beyond the gene matches. The CDR3 spans 15 residues, from the cysteine through the phenylalanine. Only the CDR3 region is kept as DNA, spanning 45 bases read in frame from base 1. CDR1 and CDR2 were assigned from the germline V gene as KGHSH and LQKENI. The paper as a whole reports these results and caveats: The amount of clinical and demographic metadata varied by source and participant and was provided uncurated.

In the prospective study, participants were about 18 to 95 years old, resided in under 30 geographic areas of the United States, and were enrolled through a virtual design. In the prospective study, participants were assigned to cohorts based on the clinical history participants reported in a screening survey and a study questionnaire. In the prospective study, mobile phlebotomists collected whole blood, serum and a nasopharyngeal or oropharyngeal swab from each participant. Over an approximately 2-month period, participants in the prospective study had the option of providing additional blood draws and questionnaires. Before DNA extraction, blood samples from the prospective study were shipped at room temperature or frozen.

What was sequenced was PBMCs or T cells enriched from blood (not recorded which). The sequence is built from TRBV18 and TRBJ1-2; 9 central nucleotides agree with TRBD1. The sequence was collected from a woman aged 18-29 years with acute COVID-19. The CDR3 here reads CASSPGTGGVYGYTF. The bases are TGTGCCAGCTCACCCGGAACAGGGGGCGTCTATGGCTACACCTTC.